This T cell receptor (beta chain) comes out of a study of T cell repertoires in cytomegalovirus infection. One entry per CDR3 protein results from TCRdb running MiXCR on the reads. This sample yields 150,000 to 200,000 distinct CDR3 sequences, of which roughly 30% are seen a single time; roughly 29% belongs to the top ten. This clonotype showed up just a few times. Trimming shortened V by 5 bases and J by 4 bases, and 17 bases separated the two germline ends. The CDR3 has 15 residues. Germline-derived CDR1 and CDR2 are SGHTA and FQGNSA. This sequence joins TRBV7-2 and TRBJ1-1; a weak D match, TRBD1 (5 bases). Sequencing was performed on PBMCs. This clonotype was sampled from a human donor in good health (CMV status not recorded). Some clones in this sample may be carry-over from other donors' samples. The CDR3 coding sequence is TGTGCCAGCAGCCCCCCGGGGGGGTTAGTCACTGAAGCTTTCTTT. This gives the protein CASSPPGGLVTEAFF.